This TCR beta chain originates from a study of T cell changes during pregnancy in multiple sclerosis. The V gene end was trimmed by 5 bases and the J gene end by 3 bases; junction bases not matched to a gene: 11. The germline V gene has CDR1 SGHDT and CDR2 YYEEEE. CDR3 length: 17 amino acids. Method: immunoSEQ multiplex PCR; TCRdb's copy keeps in-frame clones and lacks some. The table has roughly 97,000 clones, about nine tenths seen once. The sequenced sample was peripheral blood, obtained in the second trimester of pregnancy. The receptor was derived from a female donor in good health, enrolled as a control in a pregnancy study. The rearrangement uses TRBV5-6 and TRBJ2-7, with 13 bases that match TRBD2. The CDR3 here is CASSTTSGRPLVYEQYF. CDR3 bases: TGTGCCAGCAGTACGACTAGCGGGAGGCCCCTAGTCTACGAGCAGTACTTC.